This T cell receptor beta chain comes out of a study of T cells after yellow fever vaccination. The CDR3 has 15 amino acids. Study-level points and caveats: Detected again after the booster were most primary-vaccination clones, at nearly 97% CD4 and 88% CD8.

This clonotype occurred many times. Its antigen is undetermined. MiXCR, run by TCRdb on the 5' RACE reads, gives a single entry per CDR3 protein. The sample shows 200,000 to 250,000 distinct CDR3 sequences, about 3% of them seen only once. The sample consisted of CD4+ T cells sorted from PBMCs, taken 10 days after the yellow fever booster vaccination. The TCR was taken from a man in his late teens or twenties who received the YFV17D yellow fever vaccine. V is TRBV3-2 and J is TRBJ1-1. TRBV3-2 is listed as a pseudogene. This chain's CDR3 is CASSQIRDQKAEAFF. The CDR3 DNA reads as TGTGCCAGCAGCCAAATCAGGGATCAGAAAGCTGAAGCTTTCTTT.